Given below is one T cell receptor (beta chain) in context. Its cognate antigen is unknown. The sample comes from a study of identical twins. Whole-study results and caveats: Model-predicted out-of-frame TCR alpha sharing fell below observed values in monozygotic twins. The abundant beta clonotypes from cord blood had fewer insertions, and memory repertoires had none of this.

TCRdb re-called the 5' RACE reads with MiXCR, one entry per CDR3 protein. The sample gives approximately 1.8 million distinct CDR3 sequences, under 35% of which show up once; approximately 0.25% is in the top ten. With 0 bases clipped from V and 4 bases from J, the junction kept 8 bases outside the gene matches. The CDR3 extends over 16 amino acids. From germline, CDR1 is DFQATT and CDR2 SNEGSKA (reference sequence). Sequencing was carried out using cord blood. The chain couples TRBV20-1 to TRBJ2-1; TRBD2 matches 8 bases. This sequence was found in a newborn girl in good health. CDR3: CSARDPPTSGYNEQFF. CDR3 bases: TGCAGTGCTAGAGATCCCCCTACTAGCGGTTACAATGAGCAGTTCTTC.